The 17 T cell receptor beta chains in this list originate from one sample, sequenced in a study of T cells in Graves' hyperthyroidism and ophthalmopathy. From RNA transcripts, TCR beta CDR3 regions were amplified. HTBI primers were the set used in a first-round RT-PCR of the TCR CDR3. TCRdb passed the multiplex PCR reads through MiXCR, listing each CDR3 protein once. The sample lists over 700,000 distinct CDR3 sequences; approximately 18% were seen once. Specimen: blood. These receptors originate from a woman in her 50s with Graves' hyperthyroidism that later progressed to Graves' ophthalmopathy.

This clonotype was recorded many times. The chain recombines TRBV7-9 with TRBJ1-1; D is unresolved. Germline lookup yields CDR1 SEHNR and CDR2 FQNEAQ (reference sequence). V gave up 0 bases and J gave up 3 bases, with 5 bases separating them. This CDR3 region has 13 residues. The CDR3 coding sequence is TGTGCCAGCAGCTTAGCGATGGACACTGAAGCTTTCTTT. Translated: CASSLAMDTEAFF.

In its sample, this clonotype was seen a few times. The rearrangement links TRBV2 to TRBJ2-3; D gene uncertain. V gave up 6 bases and J gave up 1 base, with 8 bases separating them. Germline assignment: CDR1 SNHLY and CDR2 FYNNEI. The CDR3 totals 13 residues. Here the CDR3 reads CASRWIGTDTQYF. In DNA, the CDR3 is TGTGCCAGCAGATGGATAGGCACAGATACGCAGTATTTT.

This clonotype was detected ten times or more. The gene calls are TRBV11-2 and TRBJ2-7; TRBD1 matches at 10 bases. This CDR3 is 16 amino acids long. V gave up 0 bases and J gave up 4 bases; unmatched junction bases: 6. Per germline, CDR1 SGHAT and CDR2 FQNNGV. The CDR3 protein is CASSLEGTGVGYEQYF. Here the CDR3 DNA reads TGTGCCAGCAGCTTAGAAGGGACAGGGGTCGGATACGAGCAGTACTTC.

This clonotype was seen only a few times. The rearrangement joins TRBV5-1 to TRBJ1-6; 9 bases match TRBD1. Germline CDR1 and CDR2: SGHRS and YFSETQ. V trimming: 4 bases; J trimming: 8 bases; junction bases outside the gene matches: 7. This CDR3 is built from 15 residues. This CDR3 reads CASSRRQGEDSPLHF. The CDR3 DNA reads as TGCGCCAGCAGCCGGCGACAGGGGGAGGATTCACCCCTCCACTTT. The whole variable domain, remainder taken from reference TRBV5-1 and TRBJ1-6, is KAGVTQTPRYLIKTRGQQVTLSCSPISGHRSVSWYQQTPGQGLQFLFEYFSETQRNKGNFPGRFSGRQFSNSRSEMNVSTLELGDSALYLCASSRRQGEDSPLHFGNGTRLTVT.

This chain links TRBV10-1 with TRBJ1-1; 8 nucleotides line up with TRBD1. CDR3 length equals 14 residues. CDR1 is WNHNN and CDR2 is SYGVQD in the germline V gene (reference sequence). V trimming: 5 bases; J trimming: 4 bases; junction bases outside the gene matches: 6. DNA of the CDR3: TGCGCCAGCAGTCGGGACAGGCGTGGCACTGAAGCTTTCTTT. This translates into CASSRDRRGTEAFF.

This clonotype occurred a few times. The chain combines TRBV14 with TRBJ2-1, with D tentatively TRBD1 (5 bases). With 1 base removed from V and 2 bases from J, the gap between germline ends came to 15 bases. Germline V gives CDR1 SGHDN, CDR2 FVKESK. The CDR3 contains 17 residues. CDR3 sequence (DNA): TGTGCCAGCAGCCAAGTTTTCTCGTCAGGGCCCTACAATGAGCAGTTCTTC. Protein: CASSQVFSSGPYNEQFF.

This clonotype has more than one count but fewer than ten. This chain joins TRBV10-3 and TRBJ2-2, with 8 bases matching TRBD1. The CDR3 has 16 residues. V shed 3 bases and J 4 bases; nucleotides not matched to a gene: 7. The germline gives CDR1 ENHRY, CDR2 SYGVKD. CDR3 in amino acids: CAISEGQGERTGELFF. CDR3 sequence (DNA): TGTGCCATCAGTGAAGGACAGGGCGAGCGCACCGGGGAGCTGTTTTTT.

The CDR3 region has the DNA TGTGCCAGTACTCTCGGACGTGCAACTAATGAAAAACTGTTTTTT. This encodes CASTLGRATNEKLFF. The chain is built from TRBV19 and TRBJ1-4; D ambiguous. The CDR3 spans 15 residues. Germline loops: CDR1 LNHDA, CDR2 SQIVND (reference sequence). Trimming took 7 bases from V and 0 from J, leaving 12 bases between them.

Ten or more counts support this clonotype. The CDR3 loop reads CASSPRGRGQPQHF. As DNA, the CDR3 is TGTGCCAGCTCACCGCGAGGGAGGGGTCAGCCCCAGCATTTT. The chain has TRBV18 and TRBJ1-5; D perhaps matches TRBD1 (5 bases). V was pared by 3 bases and J by 6 bases, with 12 bases between. The CDR3 has 14 amino acids. CDR1 KGHSH and CDR2 LQKENI come from the germline V gene.

This clonotype was recorded at least ten times. This chain joins TRBV2 and TRBJ1-3, with TRBD1 matching over 10 bases. The germline V gene encodes CDR1 SNHLY and CDR2 FYNNEI. Trimming at V came to 6 bases and at J to 1 base, leaving 12 bases not matched to a gene. The CDR3 runs to 18 residues. The CDR3 coding sequence is TGTGCCAGCAGCGAAAAATTGGACAGGGGGTATTCTGGAAACACCATATATTTT. Residues: CASSEKLDRGYSGNTIYF.

This clonotype was seen repeatedly, ten times or more. V is TRBV6-1 and J is TRBJ2-1, with 9 bases that match TRBD2. The V gene's germline CDR1 is MNHNS and CDR2 SASEGT. This CDR3 is 15 amino acids long. The junction had 7 bases not matched to a gene; V was cut back by 3 bases and J by 7 bases. The CDR3 nucleotides are TGTGCCAGCAGTGAGCGGGGGGGCATTGGGAATGAGCAGTTCTTC. Protein: CASSERGGIGNEQFF.

This clonotype was detected only a few times. This chain connects TRBV20-1 to TRBJ1-5, with a possible D match to TRBD1 (5 bases). Trimming removed 3 bases from V and 8 bases from J, with 14 bases in between. Per the germline V gene, CDR1 is DFQATT and CDR2 is SNEGSKA (reference sequence). CDR3 length: 13 residues. Written as DNA, the CDR3 is TGCAGTGCTAGCCTGGGCAGGGATGAGCCCCAGCATTTT. This encodes CSASLGRDEPQHF.

This clonotype was found many times. The chain employs TRBV7-9 and TRBJ1-2, with D unclear. V lost 2 bases and J 1 base, leaving 5 bases between the germline ends. Germline V gives CDR1 SEHNR, CDR2 FQNEAQ (reference sequence). The length of the CDR3 is 13 residues. In nucleotides, the CDR3 is TGTGCCAGCAGCTTAAACAATAACTATGGCTACACCTTC. This translates into CASSLNNNYGYTF.

The V gene is TRBV20-1, the J gene TRBJ2-2; 8 bases are shared with TRBD1. This CDR3 region has 16 residues. Germline V lookup: CDR1 DFQATT, CDR2 SNEGSKA (reference sequence). V was clipped by 0 bases and J by 0 bases; unmatched bases: 3. CDR3 sequence reads: CSARDADRANTGELFF. CDR3 coding DNA: TGCAGTGCTAGAGACGCGGACAGGGCGAACACCGGGGAGCTGTTTTTT.

This clonotype has a handful of counts. The chain is built from TRBV14 and TRBJ2-5, with D perhaps matching TRBD1 or TRBD2 (5 bases each). The germline V and J ends were trimmed by 3 bases and 0 bases, with 17 bases remaining between them. There are 17 residues in the CDR3. Per the germline V gene, CDR1 is SGHDN and CDR2 is FVKESK. This CDR3 is CASSHGEGLVYQETQYF. The CDR3 region has the DNA TGTGCCAGCAGCCATGGAGAGGGGTTAGTGTACCAAGAGACCCAGTACTTC. Full variable domain (missing parts from reference TRBV14 and TRBJ2-5): EAGVTQFPSHSVIEKGQTVTLRCDPISGHDNLYWYRRVMGKEIKFLLHFVKESKQDESGMPNNRFLAERTGGTYSTLKVQPAELEDSGVYFCASSHGEGLVYQETQYFGPGTRLLVL.

V gene TRBV7-6 combines with J gene TRBJ1-3, with TRBD1 as a possible D gene (6 bases). The CDR3 extends over 14 amino acids. The V gene lost 5 bases and the J gene lost 7 bases, with 15 bases spanning the gap. Germline V gene sequence: CDR1 SGHVS, CDR2 FNYEAQ. The DNA for the CDR3 is TGTGCCAGCAGCGGTACAGGGAATAGCAACACCATATATTTT. Protein sequence: CASSGTGNSNTIYF.

This clonotype was detected many times. The J gene is TRBJ1-1, the V gene TRBV18; the D is unclear. Germline values: CDR1 KGHSH, CDR2 LQKENI. The CDR3 consists of 16 residues. Trimming removed 3 bases from V and 0 bases from J, with 14 bases in between. The CDR3 coding sequence is TGTGCCAGCTCACCCACTGACACAGTGCTGAACACTGAAGCTTTCTTT. Protein sequence: CASSPTDTVLNTEAFF.